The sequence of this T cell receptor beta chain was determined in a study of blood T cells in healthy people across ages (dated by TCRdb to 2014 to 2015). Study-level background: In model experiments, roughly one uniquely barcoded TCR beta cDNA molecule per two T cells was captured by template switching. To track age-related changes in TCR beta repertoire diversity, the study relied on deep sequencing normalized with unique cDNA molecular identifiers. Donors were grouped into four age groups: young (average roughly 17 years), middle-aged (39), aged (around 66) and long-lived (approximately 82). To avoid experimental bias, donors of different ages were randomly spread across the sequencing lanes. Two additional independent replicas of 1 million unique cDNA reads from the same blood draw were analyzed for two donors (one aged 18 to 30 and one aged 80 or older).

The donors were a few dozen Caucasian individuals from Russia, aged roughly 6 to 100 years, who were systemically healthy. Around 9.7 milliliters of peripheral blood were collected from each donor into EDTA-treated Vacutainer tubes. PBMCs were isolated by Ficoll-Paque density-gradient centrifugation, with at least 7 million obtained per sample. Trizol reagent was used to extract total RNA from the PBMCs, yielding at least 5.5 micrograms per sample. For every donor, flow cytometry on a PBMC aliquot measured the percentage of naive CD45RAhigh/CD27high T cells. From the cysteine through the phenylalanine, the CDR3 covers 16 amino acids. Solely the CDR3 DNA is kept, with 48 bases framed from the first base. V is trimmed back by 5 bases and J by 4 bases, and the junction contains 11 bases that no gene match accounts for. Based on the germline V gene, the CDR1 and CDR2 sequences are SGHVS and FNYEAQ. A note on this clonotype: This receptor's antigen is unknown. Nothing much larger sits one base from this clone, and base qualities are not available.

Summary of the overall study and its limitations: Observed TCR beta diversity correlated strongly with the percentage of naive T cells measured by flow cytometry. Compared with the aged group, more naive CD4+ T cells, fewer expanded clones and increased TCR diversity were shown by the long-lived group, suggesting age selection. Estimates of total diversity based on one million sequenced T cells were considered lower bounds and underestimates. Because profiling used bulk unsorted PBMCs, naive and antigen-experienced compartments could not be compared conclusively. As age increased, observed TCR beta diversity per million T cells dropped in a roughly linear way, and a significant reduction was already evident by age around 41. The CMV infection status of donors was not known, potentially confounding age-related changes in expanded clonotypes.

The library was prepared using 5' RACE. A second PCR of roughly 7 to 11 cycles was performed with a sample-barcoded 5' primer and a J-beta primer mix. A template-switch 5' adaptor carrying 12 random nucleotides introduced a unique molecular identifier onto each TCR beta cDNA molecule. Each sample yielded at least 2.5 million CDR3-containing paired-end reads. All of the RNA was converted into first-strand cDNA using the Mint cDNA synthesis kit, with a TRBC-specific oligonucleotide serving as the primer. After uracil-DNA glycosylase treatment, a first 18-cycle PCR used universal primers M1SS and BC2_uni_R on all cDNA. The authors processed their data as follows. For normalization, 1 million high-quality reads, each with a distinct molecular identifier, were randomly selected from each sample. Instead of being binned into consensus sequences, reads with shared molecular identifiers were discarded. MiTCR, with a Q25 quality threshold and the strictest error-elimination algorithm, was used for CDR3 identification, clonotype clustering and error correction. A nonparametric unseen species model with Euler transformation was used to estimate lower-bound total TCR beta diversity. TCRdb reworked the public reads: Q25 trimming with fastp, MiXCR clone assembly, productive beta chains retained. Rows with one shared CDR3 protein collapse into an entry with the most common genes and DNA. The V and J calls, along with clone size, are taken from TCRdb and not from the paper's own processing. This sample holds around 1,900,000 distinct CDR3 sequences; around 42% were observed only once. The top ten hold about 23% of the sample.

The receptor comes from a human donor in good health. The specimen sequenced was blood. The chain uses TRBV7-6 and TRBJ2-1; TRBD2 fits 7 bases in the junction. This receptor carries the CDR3 CASSQTSRDYYNEQFF. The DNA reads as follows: TGTGCCAGCAGCCAGACGAGCCGGGACTATTACAATGAGCAGTTCTTC.